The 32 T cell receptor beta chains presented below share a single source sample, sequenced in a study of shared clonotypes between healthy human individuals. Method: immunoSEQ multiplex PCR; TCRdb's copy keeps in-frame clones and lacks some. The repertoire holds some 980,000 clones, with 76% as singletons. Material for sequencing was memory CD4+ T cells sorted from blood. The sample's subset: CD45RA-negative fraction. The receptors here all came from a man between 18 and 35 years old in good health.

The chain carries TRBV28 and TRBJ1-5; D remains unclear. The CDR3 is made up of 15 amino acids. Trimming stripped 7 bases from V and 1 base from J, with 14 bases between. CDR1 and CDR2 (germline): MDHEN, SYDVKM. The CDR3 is CASNSVDGSNQPQHF. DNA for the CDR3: TGTGCCAGCAATTCAGTCGACGGCAGCAATCAGCCCCAGCATTTT.

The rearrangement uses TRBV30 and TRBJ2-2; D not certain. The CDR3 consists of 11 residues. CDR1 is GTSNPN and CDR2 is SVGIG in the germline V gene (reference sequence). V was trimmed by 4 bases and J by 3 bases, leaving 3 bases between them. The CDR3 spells CAWTDTGELFF. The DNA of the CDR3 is TGTGCCTGGACTGACACCGGGGAGCTGTTTTTT.

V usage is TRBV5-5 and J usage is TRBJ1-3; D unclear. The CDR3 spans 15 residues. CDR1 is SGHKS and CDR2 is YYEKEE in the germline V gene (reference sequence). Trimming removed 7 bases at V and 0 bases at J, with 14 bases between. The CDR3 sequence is CASLQGLRSGNTIYF. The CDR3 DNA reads TGTGCCAGCCTCCAAGGACTCCGCTCTGGAAACACCATATATTTT.

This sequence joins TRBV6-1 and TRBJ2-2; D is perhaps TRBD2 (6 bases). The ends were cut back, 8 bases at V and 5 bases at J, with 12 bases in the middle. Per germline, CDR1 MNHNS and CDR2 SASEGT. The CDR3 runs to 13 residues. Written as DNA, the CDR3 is TGTGCCAGCCGGAGGGCCTCTACCGGGGAGCTGTTTTTT. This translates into CASRRASTGELFF.

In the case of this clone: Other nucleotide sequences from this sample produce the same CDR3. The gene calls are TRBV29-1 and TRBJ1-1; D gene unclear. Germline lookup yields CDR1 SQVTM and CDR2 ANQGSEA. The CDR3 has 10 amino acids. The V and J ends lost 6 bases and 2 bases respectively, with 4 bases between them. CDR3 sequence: CSVANTEAFF. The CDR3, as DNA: TGCAGCGTAGCCAACACTGAAGCTTTCTTT.

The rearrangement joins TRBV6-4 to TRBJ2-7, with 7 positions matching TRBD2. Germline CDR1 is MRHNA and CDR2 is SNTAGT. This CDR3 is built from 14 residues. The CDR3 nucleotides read TGTGTCGCATGCCCGGGGGGACCTTCCTACGAGCAGTACTTC. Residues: CVACPGGPSYEQYF.

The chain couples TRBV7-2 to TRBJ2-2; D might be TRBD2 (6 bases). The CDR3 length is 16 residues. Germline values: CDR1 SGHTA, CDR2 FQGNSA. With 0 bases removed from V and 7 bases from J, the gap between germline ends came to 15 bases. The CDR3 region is CASSLALPGAIGELFF. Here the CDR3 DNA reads TGTGCCAGCAGCTTAGCGCTCCCGGGAGCGATCGGGGAGCTGTTTTTT.

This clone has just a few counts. The CDR3 spells CASSQEIRGLSEAFF. As DNA, the CDR3 is TGCGCCAGCAGCCAAGAGATAAGGGGGCTCTCTGAAGCTTTCTTT. This sequence joins TRBV4-1 and TRBJ1-1; 7 nucleotides match TRBD1. The J segment lost 6 bases and the V segment lost 0 bases, leaving 7 bases of the junction unmatched. The CDR3 has 15 amino acids. Germline V gene sequence: CDR1 MGHRA, CDR2 YSYEKL.

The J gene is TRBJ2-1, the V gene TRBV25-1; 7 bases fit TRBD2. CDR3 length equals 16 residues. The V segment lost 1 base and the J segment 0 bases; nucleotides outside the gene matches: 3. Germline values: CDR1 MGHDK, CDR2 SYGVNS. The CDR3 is CASSEFSGRSYNEQFF. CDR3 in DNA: TGTGCCAGCAGTGAATTTAGCGGGCGCTCCTACAATGAGCAGTTCTTC.

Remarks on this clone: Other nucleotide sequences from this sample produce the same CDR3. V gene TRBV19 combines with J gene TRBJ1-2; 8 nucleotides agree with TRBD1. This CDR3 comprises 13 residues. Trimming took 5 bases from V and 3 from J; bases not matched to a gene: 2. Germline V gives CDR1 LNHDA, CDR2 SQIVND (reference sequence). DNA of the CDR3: TGTGCCAGTAGTTCGACAGGGGACTATGGCTACACCTTC. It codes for CASSSTGDYGYTF.

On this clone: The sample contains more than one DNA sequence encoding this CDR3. The CDR3 spells CASSIGTGQETQYF. The CDR3 region has the DNA TGTGCCAGTAGTATAGGAACCGGTCAAGAGACCCAGTACTTC. J is TRBJ2-5 and V is TRBV19; unclear D gene. Trimming removed 1 base from V and 2 bases from J, with 8 bases in between. The CDR3 is 14 residues long. Germline lookup yields CDR1 LNHDA and CDR2 SQIVND (reference sequence).

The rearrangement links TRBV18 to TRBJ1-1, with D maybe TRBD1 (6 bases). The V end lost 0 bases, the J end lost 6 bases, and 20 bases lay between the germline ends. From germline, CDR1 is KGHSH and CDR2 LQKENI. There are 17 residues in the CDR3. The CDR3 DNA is TGTGCCAGCTCACCACCGACAGGTCTTCTGACTAGCGCTGAAGCTTTCTTT. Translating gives CASSPPTGLLTSAEAFF.

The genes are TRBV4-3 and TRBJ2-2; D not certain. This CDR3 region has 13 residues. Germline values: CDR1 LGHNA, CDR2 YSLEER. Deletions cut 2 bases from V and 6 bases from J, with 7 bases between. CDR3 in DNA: TGCGCCAGCAGCCAATGGGTAGCCGGGGAGCTGTTTTTT. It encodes CASSQWVAGELFF.

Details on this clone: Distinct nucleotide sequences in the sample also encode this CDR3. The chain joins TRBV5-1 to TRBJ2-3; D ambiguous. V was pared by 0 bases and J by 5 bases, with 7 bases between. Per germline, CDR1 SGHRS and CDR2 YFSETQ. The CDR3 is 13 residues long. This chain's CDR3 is CASSLGIGDTQYF. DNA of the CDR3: TGCGCCAGCAGCTTGGGAATTGGAGATACGCAGTATTTT.

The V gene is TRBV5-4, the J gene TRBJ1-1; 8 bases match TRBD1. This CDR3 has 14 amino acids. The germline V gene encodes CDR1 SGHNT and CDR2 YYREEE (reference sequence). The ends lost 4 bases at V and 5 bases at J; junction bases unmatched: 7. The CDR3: CASSTWTGRTEAFF. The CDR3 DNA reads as TGTGCCAGCAGCACCTGGACAGGGAGAACTGAAGCTTTCTTT.

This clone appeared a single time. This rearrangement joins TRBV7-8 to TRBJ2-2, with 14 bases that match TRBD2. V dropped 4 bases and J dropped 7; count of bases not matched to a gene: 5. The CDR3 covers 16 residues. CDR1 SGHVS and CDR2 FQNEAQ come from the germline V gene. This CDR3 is CASSSRTSGGFGELFF. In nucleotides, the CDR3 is TGTGCCAGCAGCTCCCGGACTAGCGGGGGGTTCGGGGAGCTGTTTTTT.

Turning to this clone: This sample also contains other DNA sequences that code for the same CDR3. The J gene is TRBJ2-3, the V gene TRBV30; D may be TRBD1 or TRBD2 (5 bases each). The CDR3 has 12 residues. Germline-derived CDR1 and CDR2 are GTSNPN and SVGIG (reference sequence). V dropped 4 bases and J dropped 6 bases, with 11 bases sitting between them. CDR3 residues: CAWNRGTDTQYF. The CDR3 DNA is TGTGCCTGGAATAGAGGGACCGATACGCAGTATTTT.

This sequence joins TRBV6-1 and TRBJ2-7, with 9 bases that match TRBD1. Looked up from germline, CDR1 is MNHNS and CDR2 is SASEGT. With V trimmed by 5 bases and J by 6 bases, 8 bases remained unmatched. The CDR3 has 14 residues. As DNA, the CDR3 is TGTGCCAGCAGTACCCGGGACAGGGCCCGCGAGCAGTACTTC. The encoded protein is CASSTRDRAREQYF.

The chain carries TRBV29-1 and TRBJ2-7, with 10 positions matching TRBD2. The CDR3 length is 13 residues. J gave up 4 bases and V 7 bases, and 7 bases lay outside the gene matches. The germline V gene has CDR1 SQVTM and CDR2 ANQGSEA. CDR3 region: CSAELAGRYEQYF. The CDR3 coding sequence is TGCAGCGCGGAACTAGCGGGACGATACGAGCAGTACTTC.

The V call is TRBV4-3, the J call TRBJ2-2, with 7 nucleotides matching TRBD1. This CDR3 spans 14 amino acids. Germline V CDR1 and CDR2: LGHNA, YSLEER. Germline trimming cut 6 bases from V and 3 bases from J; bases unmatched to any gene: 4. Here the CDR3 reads CASRDTGDTGELFF. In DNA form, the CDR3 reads TGCGCCAGCAGGGATACAGGGGACACCGGGGAGCTGTTTTTT.

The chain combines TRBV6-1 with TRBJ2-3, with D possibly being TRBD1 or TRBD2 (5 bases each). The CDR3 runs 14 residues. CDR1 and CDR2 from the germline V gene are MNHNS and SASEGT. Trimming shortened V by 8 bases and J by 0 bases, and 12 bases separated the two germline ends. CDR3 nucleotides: TGTGCCAGCGCCCGGGACCTCAGCACAGATACGCAGTATTTT. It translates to CASARDLSTDTQYF.

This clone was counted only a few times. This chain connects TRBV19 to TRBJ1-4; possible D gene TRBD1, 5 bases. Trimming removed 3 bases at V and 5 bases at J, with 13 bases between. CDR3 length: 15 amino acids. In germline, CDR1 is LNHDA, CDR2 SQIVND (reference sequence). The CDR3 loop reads CASSIHRTKNEKLFF. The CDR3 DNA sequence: TGTGCCAGTAGTATCCACAGGACAAAGAATGAAAAACTGTTTTTT. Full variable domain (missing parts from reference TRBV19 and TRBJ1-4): DGGITQSPKYLFRKEGQNVTLSCEQNLNHDAMYWYRQDPGQGLRLIYYSQIVNDFQKGDIAEGYSVSREKKESFPLTVTSAQKNPTAFYLCASSIHRTKNEKLFFGSGTQLSVL.

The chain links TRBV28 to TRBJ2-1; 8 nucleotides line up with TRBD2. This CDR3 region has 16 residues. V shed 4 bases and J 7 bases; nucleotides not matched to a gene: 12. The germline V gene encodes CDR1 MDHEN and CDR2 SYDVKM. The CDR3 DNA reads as TGTGCCAGCAGTTCCACCGGGACGGGGGGGTGGAATGAGCAGTTCTTC. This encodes CASSSTGTGGWNEQFF.

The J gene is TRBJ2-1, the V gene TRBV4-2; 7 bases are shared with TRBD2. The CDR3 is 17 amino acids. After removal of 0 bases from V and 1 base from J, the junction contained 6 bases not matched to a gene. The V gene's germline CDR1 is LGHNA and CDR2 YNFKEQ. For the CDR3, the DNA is TGTGCCAGCAGCCAAGATCGGGGCGGGGGTTCCTACAATGAGCAGTTCTTC. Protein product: CASSQDRGGGSYNEQFF.

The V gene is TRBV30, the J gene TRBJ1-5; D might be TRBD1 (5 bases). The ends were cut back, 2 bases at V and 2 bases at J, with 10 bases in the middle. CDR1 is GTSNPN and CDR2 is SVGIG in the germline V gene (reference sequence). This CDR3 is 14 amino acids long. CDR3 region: CAWSSQGGNQPQHF. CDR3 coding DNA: TGTGCCTGGAGTAGTCAGGGTGGCAATCAGCCCCAGCATTTT.

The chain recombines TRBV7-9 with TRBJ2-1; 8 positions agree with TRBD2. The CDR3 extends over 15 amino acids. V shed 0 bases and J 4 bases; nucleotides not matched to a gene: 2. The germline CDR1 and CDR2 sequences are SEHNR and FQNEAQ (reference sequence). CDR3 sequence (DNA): TGTGCCAGCAGCTTAGCTACTAGCGGATACAATGAGCAGTTCTTC. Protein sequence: CASSLATSGYNEQFF.

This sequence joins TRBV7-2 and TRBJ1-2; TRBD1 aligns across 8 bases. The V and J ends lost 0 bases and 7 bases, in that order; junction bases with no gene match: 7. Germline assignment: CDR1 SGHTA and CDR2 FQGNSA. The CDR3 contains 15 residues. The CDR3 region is CASSLALQGAIGYTF. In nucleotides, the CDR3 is TGTGCCAGCAGCTTAGCGCTGCAGGGGGCCATTGGCTACACCTTC.

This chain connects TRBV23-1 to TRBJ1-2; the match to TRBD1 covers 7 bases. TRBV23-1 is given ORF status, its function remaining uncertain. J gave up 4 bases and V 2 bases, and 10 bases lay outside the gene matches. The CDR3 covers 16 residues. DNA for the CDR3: TGCGCCAGCAGTCAAGGGCGGCAGGGGGGGAGCTATGGCTACACCTTC. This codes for CASSQGRQGGSYGYTF.

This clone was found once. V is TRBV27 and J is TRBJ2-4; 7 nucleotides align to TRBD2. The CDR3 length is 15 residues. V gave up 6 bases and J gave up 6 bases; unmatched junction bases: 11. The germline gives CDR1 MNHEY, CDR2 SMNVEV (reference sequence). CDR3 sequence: CASRPFREGVNIQYF. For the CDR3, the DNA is TGTGCCAGCAGGCCATTCAGGGAGGGTGTAAACATTCAGTACTTC.

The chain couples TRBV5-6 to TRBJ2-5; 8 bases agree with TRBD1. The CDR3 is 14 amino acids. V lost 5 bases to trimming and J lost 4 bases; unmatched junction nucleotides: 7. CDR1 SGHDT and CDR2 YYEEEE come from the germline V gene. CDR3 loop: CASRLTGTGETQYF. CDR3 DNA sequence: TGTGCCAGCAGATTGACCGGGACAGGAGAGACCCAGTACTTC. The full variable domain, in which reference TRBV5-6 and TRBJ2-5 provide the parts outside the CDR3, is DAGVTQSPTHLIKTRGQQVTLRCSPKSGHDTVSWYQQALGQGPQFIFQYYEEEERQRGNFPDRFSGHQFPNYSSELNVNALLLGDSALYLCASRLTGTGETQYFGPGTRLLVL.

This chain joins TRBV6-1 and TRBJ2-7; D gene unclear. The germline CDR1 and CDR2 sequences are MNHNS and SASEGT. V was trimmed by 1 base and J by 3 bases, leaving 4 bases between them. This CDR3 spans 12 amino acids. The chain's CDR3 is CASSEGFYEQYF. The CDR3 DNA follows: TGTGCCAGCAGTGAAGGGTTCTACGAGCAGTACTTC.

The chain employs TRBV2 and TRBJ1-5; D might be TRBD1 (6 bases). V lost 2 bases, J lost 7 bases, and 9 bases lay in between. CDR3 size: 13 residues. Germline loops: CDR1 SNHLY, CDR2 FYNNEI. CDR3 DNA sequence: TGTGCCAGCAGTGAACATGGGGGCCAGCCCCAGCATTTT. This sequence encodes CASSEHGGQPQHF.